These 22 T cell receptor beta chains originate from one sample sequenced in a study of cytomegalovirus exposure and HLA in healthy donors. It was with 60 Vbeta and 13 Jbeta primers that the PCR ran. Generated by immunoSEQ multiplex PCR, the TCRdb table keeps only in-frame clones and is missing some. In the table there are fewer than 200,000 clones, around 82% of which are singletons. The sample taken for sequencing was PBMCs. These receptors were obtained from a male donor in good health and CMV-seronegative.

The genes are TRBV7-2 and TRBJ1-5; 8 bases align to TRBD1. The J segment lost 4 bases and the V segment lost 4 bases, leaving 6 bases of the junction unmatched. Germline V lookup: CDR1 SGHTA, CDR2 FQGNSA. This CDR3 spans 15 amino acids. For the CDR3, the DNA is TGTGCCAGCAGCTCAGTTGGACAGGGAAATCAGCCCCAGCATTTT. Translation: CASSSVGQGNQPQHF.

CDR3 nucleotides: TGTGCCAGTAGTATAGGGACAAGGGGCAGAACTGAAGCTTTCTTT. Protein product: CASSIGTRGRTEAFF. The gene calls are TRBV19 and TRBJ1-1; D may be TRBD1 (5 bases). From germline, CDR1 is LNHDA and CDR2 SQIVND (reference sequence). V was cut by 1 base and J by 5 bases, with 14 bases left in between. The CDR3 sequence is 15 residues long.

This chain connects TRBV6-1 to TRBJ1-2; 9 bases match TRBD1. This CDR3 has 14 residues. V lost 6 bases, J lost 10 bases, and 12 bases stayed unmatched. The V gene's germline CDR1 is MNHNS and CDR2 SASEGT. The CDR3 loop is CASRDRGSNLDYTF. The CDR3 nucleotides are TGTGCCAGCAGGGACAGGGGATCCAATCTAGACTACACCTTC.

The chain has TRBV18 and TRBJ2-7, with D possibly TRBD2 on 5 matching bases. Trimming left V 6 bases short and J 4 bases short, with 7 bases between. CDR3 length: 11 amino acids. Germline CDR1 is KGHSH and CDR2 is LQKENI. The CDR3 region has the DNA TGTGCCAGCTCCGCGGGTTACGAGCAGTACTTC. Its protein is CASSAGYEQYF.

The V and J genes are TRBV29-1 and TRBJ2-1; 7 bases are shared with TRBD1. There are 15 residues in the CDR3. Germline assignment: CDR1 SQVTM and CDR2 ANQGSEA. After removal of 0 bases from V and 6 bases from J, the junction contained 8 bases not matched to a gene. The DNA for the CDR3 is TGCAGCGTTGAAGATCAGAGGGGGCTTGCCAATGAGCAGTTCTTC. Its protein product is CSVEDQRGLANEQFF.

V usage is TRBV7-8 and J usage is TRBJ1-2; a weak D match, TRBD1 (6 bases). Germline values: CDR1 SGHVS, CDR2 FQNEAQ. The CDR3 runs 13 residues. The V and J ends lost 5 bases and 8 bases respectively, with 15 bases between them. The CDR3 here is CASSIDRRDGYTF. The CDR3 DNA reads as TGTGCCAGCAGCATCGACAGGCGCGACGGCTACACCTTC.

This rearrangement joins TRBV4-1 to TRBJ2-1; 8 nucleotides align to TRBD1. Germline lookup yields CDR1 MGHRA and CDR2 YSYEKL. V lost 2 bases, J lost 11 bases, and 11 bases stayed unmatched. The CDR3 length is 15 residues. The CDR3: CASSQPTGETWKQFF. The DNA of the CDR3 is TGCGCCAGCAGCCAACCGACAGGGGAAACGTGGAAGCAGTTCTTC.

The sample holds one count of this clone. The J gene is TRBJ2-3, the V gene TRBV19; 7 bases line up with TRBD2. The ends lost 6 bases at V and 4 bases at J; junction bases unmatched: 13. Germline V gene data show CDR1 as LNHDA and CDR2 as SQIVND (reference sequence). This CDR3 has 16 residues. The CDR3 nucleotides are TGTGCCAGTAGCCGAGGGGCGGGGGTGCGGTCAGATACGCAGTATTTT. It encodes CASSRGAGVRSDTQYF. Together with reference TRBV19 and TRBJ2-3, the CDR3 gives the full variable domain: DGGITQSPKYLFRKEGQNVTLSCEQNLNHDAMYWYRQDPGQGLRLIYYSQIVNDFQKGDIAEGYSVSREKKESFPLTVTSAQKNPTAFYLCASSRGAGVRSDTQYFGPGTRLTVL.

This chain connects TRBV4-2 to TRBJ1-1, with no clear D. The CDR3 totals 15 residues. With 1 base removed from V and 3 bases from J, the gap between germline ends came to 12 bases. CDR1 is LGHNA, CDR2 YNFKEQ, per germline. The CDR3 bases are TGTGCCAGCAGCCAAGGAAGTTTTCCGGACACTGAAGCTTTCTTT. Amino acid sequence: CASSQGSFPDTEAFF.

This chain uses TRBV19 with TRBJ2-2; perhaps TRBD2 as D (6 bases). Trimming removed 6 bases at V and 0 bases at J, with 11 bases between. Germline V gene lookup returns CDR1 LNHDA and CDR2 SQIVND (reference sequence). The CDR3 loop spans 15 amino acids. DNA for the CDR3: TGTGCCAGTAGCGGGAGACAGCCGAACACCGGGGAGCTGTTTTTT. Translating it yields CASSGRQPNTGELFF. Together with reference TRBV19 and TRBJ2-2, the CDR3 gives the full variable domain: DGGITQSPKYLFRKEGQNVTLSCEQNLNHDAMYWYRQDPGQGLRLIYYSQIVNDFQKGDIAEGYSVSREKKESFPLTVTSAQKNPTAFYLCASSGRQPNTGELFFGEGSRLTVL.

The chain employs TRBV5-4 and TRBJ2-3, with TRBD2 identical over 8 bases. The CDR3 is made up of 13 amino acids. The germline gives CDR1 SGHNT, CDR2 YYREEE (reference sequence). The junction had 3 bases not matched to a gene; V was cut back by 5 bases and J by 4 bases. The CDR3 region is CASRELAADTQYF. CDR3 nucleotides: TGTGCCAGCAGGGAACTAGCGGCAGATACGCAGTATTTT.

The rearrangement links TRBV6-1 to TRBJ1-2; D possibly corresponds to TRBD1 (6 bases). Trimming took off 4 bases at V and 0 bases at J, with 15 bases between the two ends. Germline V gene data show CDR1 as MNHNS and CDR2 as SASEGT. The CDR3 covers 16 residues. CDR3 loop: CASSAAGGAPNYGYTF. As DNA, the CDR3 is TGTGCCAGCAGTGCCGCGGGGGGGGCGCCTAACTATGGCTACACCTTC.

V is TRBV28 and J is TRBJ2-5; 11 bases line up with TRBD2. The J call may be mistaken, given a closer DNA end match to TRBJ2-7. The CDR3 is 16 amino acids. CDR1 is MDHEN and CDR2 is SYDVKM in the germline V gene. The CDR3 here is CASRGGGSGRVHEQYF. In nucleotides, the CDR3 is TGTGCCAGCAGGGGCGGGGGTAGCGGGAGGGTCCACGAGCAGTACTTC.

The chain uses TRBV28 and TRBJ2-5, with 11 bases identical to TRBD1. V was pared by 6 bases and J by 7 bases, with 10 bases of the junction left unmatched. The CDR3 runs to 15 residues. The germline gives CDR1 MDHEN, CDR2 SYDVKM. In DNA form, the CDR3 reads TGTGCCAGCAGCAGCACGGGACAGGGGGTTGGGACCCAGTACTTC. Translated, it gives CASSSTGQGVGTQYF.

This clone was recorded once. This chain links TRBV19 with TRBJ1-5, with 8 bases fitting TRBD1. Trimming cost V 3 bases and J 4 bases; bases outside gene matches: 5. This CDR3 has 15 residues. Germline V CDR1 and CDR2: LNHDA, SQIVND (reference sequence). CDR3: CASSMVQGANQPQHF. The CDR3 bases are TGTGCCAGTAGTATGGTGCAGGGGGCTAATCAGCCCCAGCATTTT.

The chain combines TRBV27 with TRBJ2-7; the match to TRBD2 covers 7 bases. Germline V lookup: CDR1 MNHEY, CDR2 SMNVEV (reference sequence). The CDR3 loop spans 13 amino acids. The V segment lost 5 bases and the J segment 2 bases; nucleotides outside the gene matches: 3. This CDR3 is CASSLAGAYEQYF. Written as DNA, the CDR3 is TGTGCCAGCAGTCTGGCGGGGGCCTACGAGCAGTACTTC.

The DNA of the CDR3 is TGTGCCAGCAGTGAGACTAGCGGGGGGGCTTGGGAGCAGTTCTTC. Protein: CASSETSGGAWEQFF. J is TRBJ2-1 and V is TRBV6-1, with TRBD2 matching over 14 bases. The CDR3 sequence is 15 residues long. The ends lost 3 bases at V and 10 bases at J; junction bases unmatched: 5. Germline V gene sequence: CDR1 MNHNS, CDR2 SASEGT.

This clone was observed a few times. The chain links TRBV4-2 to TRBJ2-1, with D possibly TRBD2 on 6 matching bases. CDR3 size: 14 residues. Germline values: CDR1 LGHNA, CDR2 YNFKEQ. V was trimmed by 2 bases and J by 7 bases, leaving 12 bases between them. The DNA for the CDR3 is TGTGCCAGCAGCCAATCTAGCGCAGGAAATGAGCAGTTCTTC. It is translated as CASSQSSAGNEQFF.

CDR3 bases: TGTGCCAGCAGCTTAGGGGGTATAAGCGGGAGGGTAAGCAATGAGCAGTTCTTC. Its translation: CASSLGGISGRVSNEQFF. This chain uses TRBV11-2 with TRBJ2-1; 10 positions match TRBD2. The germline gives CDR1 SGHAT, CDR2 FQNNGV. V trimming: 1 base; J trimming: 6 bases; junction bases outside the gene matches: 12. This CDR3 contains 18 residues.

The V call is TRBV7-7, the J call TRBJ2-2, with 7 bases aligning to TRBD2. The CDR3 loop spans 15 amino acids. Germline trimming cut 6 bases from V and 6 bases from J; bases unmatched to any gene: 10. Germline V gives CDR1 SSHAT, CDR2 FNYEAQ (reference sequence). The CDR3 bases are TGTGCCAGCAGGGTAGCGGGCCTCGGGGCCGGGGAGCTGTTTTTT. It is translated as CASRVAGLGAGELFF.

With regard to this clone: Additional DNA sequences in this sample encode the identical CDR3. CDR3 DNA: TGTGCCAGCTCACCCCGACAGGGGGCCACTGAAGCTTTCTTT. Its protein is CASSPRQGATEAFF. The rearrangement uses TRBV18 and TRBJ1-1; 10 bases align to TRBD1. Germline CDR1 reads KGHSH; CDR2 reads LQKENI. V lost 3 bases and J lost 4; bases outside the gene matches: 2. This CDR3 is built from 14 residues.

V and J are TRBV27 and TRBJ2-1, with TRBD2 matching 11 bases. CDR1 and CDR2 (germline): MNHEY, SMNVEV (reference sequence). CDR3 size: 14 residues. Trimming removed 8 bases from V and 8 bases from J; junction bases left unmatched: 8. The CDR3, as DNA: TGTGCCAGCCCCACTAGCGGGAGTATCGATGAGCAGTTCTTC. Translated, it gives CASPTSGSIDEQFF.